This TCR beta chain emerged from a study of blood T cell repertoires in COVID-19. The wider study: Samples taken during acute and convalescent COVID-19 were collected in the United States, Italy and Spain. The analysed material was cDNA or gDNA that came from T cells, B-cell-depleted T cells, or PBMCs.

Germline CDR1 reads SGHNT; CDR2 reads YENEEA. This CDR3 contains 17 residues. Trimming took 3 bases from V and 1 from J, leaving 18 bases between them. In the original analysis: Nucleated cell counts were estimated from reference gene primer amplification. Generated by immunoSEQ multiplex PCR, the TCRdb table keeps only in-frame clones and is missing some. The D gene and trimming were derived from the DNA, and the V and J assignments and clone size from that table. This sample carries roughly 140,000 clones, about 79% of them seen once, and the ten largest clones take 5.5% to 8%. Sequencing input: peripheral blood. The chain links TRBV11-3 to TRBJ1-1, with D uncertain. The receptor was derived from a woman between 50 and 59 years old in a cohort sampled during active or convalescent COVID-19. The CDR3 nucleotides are TGTGCCAGCAGCTTCCTCCCCGCGTGGAGGAGGAACACTGAAGCTTTCTTT. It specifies CASSFLPAWRRNTEAFF. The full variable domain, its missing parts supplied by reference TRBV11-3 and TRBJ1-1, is EAGVVQSPRYKIIEKKQPVAFWCNPISGHNTLYWYLQNLGQGPELLIRYENEEAVDDSQLPKDRFSAERLKGVDSTLKIQPAELGDSAVYLCASSFLPAWRRNTEAFFGQGTRLTVV.